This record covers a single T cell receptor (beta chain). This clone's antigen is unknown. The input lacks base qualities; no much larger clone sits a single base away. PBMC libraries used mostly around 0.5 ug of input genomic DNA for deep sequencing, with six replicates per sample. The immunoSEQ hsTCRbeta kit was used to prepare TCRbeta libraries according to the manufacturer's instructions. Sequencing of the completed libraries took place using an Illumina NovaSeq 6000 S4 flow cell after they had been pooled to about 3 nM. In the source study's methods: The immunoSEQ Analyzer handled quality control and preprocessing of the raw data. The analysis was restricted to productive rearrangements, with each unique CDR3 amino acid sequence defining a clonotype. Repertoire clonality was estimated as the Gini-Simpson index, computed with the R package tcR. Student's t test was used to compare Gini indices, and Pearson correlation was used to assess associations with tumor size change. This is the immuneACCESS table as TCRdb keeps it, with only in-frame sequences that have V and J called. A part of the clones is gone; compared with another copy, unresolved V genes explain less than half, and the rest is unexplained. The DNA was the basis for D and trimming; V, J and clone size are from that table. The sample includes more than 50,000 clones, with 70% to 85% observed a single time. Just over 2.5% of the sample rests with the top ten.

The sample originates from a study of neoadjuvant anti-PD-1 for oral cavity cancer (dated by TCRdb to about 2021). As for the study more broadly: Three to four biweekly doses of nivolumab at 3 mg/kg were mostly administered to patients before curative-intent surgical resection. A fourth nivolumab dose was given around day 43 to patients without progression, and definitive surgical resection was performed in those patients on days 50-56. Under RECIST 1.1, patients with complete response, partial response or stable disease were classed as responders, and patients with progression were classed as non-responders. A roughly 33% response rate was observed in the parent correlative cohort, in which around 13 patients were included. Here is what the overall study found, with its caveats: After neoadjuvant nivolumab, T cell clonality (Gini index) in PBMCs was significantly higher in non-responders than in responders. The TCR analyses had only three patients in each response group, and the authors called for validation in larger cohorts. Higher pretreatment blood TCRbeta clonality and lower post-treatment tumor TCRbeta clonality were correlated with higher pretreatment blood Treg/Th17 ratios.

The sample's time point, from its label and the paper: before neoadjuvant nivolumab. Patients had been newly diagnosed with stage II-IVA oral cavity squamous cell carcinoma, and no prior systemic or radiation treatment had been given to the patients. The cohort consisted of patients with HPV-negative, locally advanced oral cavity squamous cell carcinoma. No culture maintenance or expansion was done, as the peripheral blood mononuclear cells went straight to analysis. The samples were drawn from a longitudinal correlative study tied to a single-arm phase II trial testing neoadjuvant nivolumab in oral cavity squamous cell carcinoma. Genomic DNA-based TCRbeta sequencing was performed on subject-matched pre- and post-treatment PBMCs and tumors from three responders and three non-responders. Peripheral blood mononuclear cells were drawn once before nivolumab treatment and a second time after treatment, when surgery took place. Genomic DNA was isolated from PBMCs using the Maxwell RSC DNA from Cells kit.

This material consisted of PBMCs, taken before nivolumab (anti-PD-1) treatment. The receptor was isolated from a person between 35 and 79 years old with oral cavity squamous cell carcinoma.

The nucleotide sequence reads TGCAGTGCTGCGGCGCCCAATGAGCAGTTCTTC. This codes for CSAAAPNEQFF. The rearranged chain carries TRBV20-1 and TRBJ2-1, with the D gene call left open. The CDR3, cysteine through phenylalanine, is 11 amino acids long. The entry retains the CDR3 DNA only, 33 bases that are in frame from base 1. Reading the germline V gene (reference sequence) gives CDR1 DFQATT and CDR2 SNEGSKA. V loses 5 bases, J loses 6 bases, and the germline ends lie 8 bases apart.